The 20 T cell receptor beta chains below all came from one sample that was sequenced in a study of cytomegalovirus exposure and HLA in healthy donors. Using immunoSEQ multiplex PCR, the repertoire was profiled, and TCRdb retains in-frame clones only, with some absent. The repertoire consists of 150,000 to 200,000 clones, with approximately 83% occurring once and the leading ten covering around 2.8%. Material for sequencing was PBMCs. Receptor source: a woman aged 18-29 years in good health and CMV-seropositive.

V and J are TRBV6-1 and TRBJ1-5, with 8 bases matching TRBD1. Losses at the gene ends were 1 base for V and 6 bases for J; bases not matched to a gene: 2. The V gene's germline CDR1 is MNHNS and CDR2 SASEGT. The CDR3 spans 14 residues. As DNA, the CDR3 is TGTGCCAGCAGTGAAGGACAGGGGTTTCAGCCCCAGCATTTT. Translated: CASSEGQGFQPQHF.

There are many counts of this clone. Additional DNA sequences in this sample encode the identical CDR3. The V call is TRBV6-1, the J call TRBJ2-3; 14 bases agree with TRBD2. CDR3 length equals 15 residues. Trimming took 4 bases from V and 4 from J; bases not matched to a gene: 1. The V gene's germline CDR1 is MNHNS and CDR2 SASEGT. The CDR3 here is CASSGLAGGPDTQYF. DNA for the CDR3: TGTGCCAGCAGTGGACTAGCGGGGGGGCCAGATACGCAGTATTTT.

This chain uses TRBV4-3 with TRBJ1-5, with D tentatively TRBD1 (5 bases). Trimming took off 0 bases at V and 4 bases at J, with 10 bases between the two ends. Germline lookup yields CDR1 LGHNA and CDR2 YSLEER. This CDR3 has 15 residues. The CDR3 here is CASSQEMEGNQPQHF. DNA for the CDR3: TGCGCCAGCAGCCAAGAAATGGAGGGGAATCAGCCCCAGCATTTT.

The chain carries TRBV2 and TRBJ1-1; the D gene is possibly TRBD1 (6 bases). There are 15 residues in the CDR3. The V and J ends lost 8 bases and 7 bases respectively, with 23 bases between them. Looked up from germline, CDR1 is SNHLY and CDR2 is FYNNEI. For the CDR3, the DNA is TGTGCCAGCTCACAGGGTCGGTCAGAGGGTAGTGAAGCTTTCTTT. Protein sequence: CASSQGRSEGSEAFF.

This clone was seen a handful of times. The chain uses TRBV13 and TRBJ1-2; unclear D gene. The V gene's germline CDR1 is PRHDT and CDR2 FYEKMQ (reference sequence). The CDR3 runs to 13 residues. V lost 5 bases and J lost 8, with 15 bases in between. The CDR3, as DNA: TGTGCCAGCAGCCCCCCGGAGTCTGGCGGCTACACCTTC. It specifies CASSPPESGGYTF.

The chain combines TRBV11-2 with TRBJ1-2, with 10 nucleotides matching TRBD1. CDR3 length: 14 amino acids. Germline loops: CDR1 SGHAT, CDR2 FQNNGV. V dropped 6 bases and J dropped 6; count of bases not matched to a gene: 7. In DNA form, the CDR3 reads TGTGCCAGCAGGGGTCTGACAGGGGGCAATGGCTACACCTTC. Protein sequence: CASRGLTGGNGYTF.

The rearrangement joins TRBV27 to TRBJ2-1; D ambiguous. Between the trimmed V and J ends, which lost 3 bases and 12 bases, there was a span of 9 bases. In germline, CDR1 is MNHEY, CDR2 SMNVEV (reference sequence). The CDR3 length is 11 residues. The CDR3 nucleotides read TGTGCCAGCAGTTTCTCCGCGATGCAGTTCTTC. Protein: CASSFSAMQFF.

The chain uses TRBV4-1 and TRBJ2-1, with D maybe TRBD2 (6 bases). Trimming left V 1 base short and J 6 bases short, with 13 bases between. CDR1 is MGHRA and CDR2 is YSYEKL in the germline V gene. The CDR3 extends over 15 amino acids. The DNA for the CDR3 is TGCGCCAGCAGCCAAGGAGGAGGGAGTCCCAATGAGCAGTTCTTC. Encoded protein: CASSQGGGSPNEQFF.

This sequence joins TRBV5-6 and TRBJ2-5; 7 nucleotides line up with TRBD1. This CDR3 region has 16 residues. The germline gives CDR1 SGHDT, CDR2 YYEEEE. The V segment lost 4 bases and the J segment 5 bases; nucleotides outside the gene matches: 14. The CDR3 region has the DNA TGTGCCAGCAGCGAAACACAGGGGCGCTTTGGTGAGACCCAGTACTTC. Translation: CASSETQGRFGETQYF.

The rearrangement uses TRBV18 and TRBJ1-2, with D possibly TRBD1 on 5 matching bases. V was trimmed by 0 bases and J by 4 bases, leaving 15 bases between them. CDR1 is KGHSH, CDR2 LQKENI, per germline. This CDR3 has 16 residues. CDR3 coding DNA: TGTGCCAGCTCACCACCGATGGGCGGGGGATCCTATGGCTACACCTTC. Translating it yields CASSPPMGGGSYGYTF.

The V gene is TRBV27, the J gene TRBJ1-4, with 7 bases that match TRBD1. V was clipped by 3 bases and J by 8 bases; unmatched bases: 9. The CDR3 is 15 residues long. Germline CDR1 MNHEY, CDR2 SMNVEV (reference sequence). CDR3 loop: CASSFATGLGEKLFF. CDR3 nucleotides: TGTGCCAGCAGTTTTGCGACAGGGTTGGGAGAAAAACTGTTTTTT.

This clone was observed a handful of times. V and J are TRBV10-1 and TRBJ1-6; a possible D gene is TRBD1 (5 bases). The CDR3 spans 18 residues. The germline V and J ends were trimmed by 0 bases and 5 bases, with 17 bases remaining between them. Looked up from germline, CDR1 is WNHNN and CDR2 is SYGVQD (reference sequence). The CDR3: CASSESEEQAVDNSPLHF. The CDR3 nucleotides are TGCGCCAGCAGTGAGTCGGAAGAACAGGCGGTGGATAATTCACCCCTCCACTTT.

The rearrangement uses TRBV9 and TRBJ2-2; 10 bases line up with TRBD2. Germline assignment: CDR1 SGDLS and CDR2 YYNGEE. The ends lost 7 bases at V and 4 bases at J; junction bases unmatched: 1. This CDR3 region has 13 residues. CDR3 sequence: CASERGGTGELFF. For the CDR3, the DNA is TGTGCCAGCGAGCGGGGGGGCACCGGGGAGCTGTTTTTT.

The CDR3 here is CASSLATGVYYEQYF. The CDR3 DNA reads TGTGCCAGCAGCTTAGCTACGGGGGTGTACTACGAGCAGTACTTC. The V call is TRBV7-6, the J call TRBJ2-7, with D possibly TRBD2 on 6 matching bases. The length of the CDR3 is 15 residues. Germline values: CDR1 SGHVS, CDR2 FNYEAQ. Trimming pared 0 bases from V and 3 bases from J, leaving 12 bases between.

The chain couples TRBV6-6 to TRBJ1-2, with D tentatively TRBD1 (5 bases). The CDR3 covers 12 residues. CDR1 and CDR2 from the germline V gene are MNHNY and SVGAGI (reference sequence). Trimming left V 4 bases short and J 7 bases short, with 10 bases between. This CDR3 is CASSSRGTGYTF. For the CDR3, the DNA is TGTGCCAGCAGTTCTAGGGGTACTGGCTACACCTTC.

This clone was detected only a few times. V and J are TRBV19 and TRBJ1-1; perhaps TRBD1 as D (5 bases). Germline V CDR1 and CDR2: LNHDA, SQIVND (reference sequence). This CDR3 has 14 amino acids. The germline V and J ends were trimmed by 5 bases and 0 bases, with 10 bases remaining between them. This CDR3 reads CASSEGGVNTEAFF. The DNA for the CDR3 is TGTGCCAGTAGTGAGGGAGGGGTGAACACTGAAGCTTTCTTT.

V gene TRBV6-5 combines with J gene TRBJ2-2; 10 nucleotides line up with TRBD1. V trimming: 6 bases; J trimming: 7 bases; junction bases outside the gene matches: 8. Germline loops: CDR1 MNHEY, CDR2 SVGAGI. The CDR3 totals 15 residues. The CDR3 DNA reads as TGTGCCAGCAGCGCCGGGACAGGGGCTATCGGGGAGCTGTTTTTT. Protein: CASSAGTGAIGELFF.

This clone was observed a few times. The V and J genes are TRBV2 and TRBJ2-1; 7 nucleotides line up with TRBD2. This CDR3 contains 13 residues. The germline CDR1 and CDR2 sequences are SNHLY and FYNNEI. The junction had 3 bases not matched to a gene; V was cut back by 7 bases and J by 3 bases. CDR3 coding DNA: TGTGCCAGCAAACTAGCGCTCTACAATGAGCAGTTCTTC. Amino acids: CASKLALYNEQFF. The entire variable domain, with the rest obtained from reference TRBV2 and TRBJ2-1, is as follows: EPEVTQTPSHQVTQMGQEVILRCVPISNHLYFYWYRQILGQKVEFLVSFYNNEISEKSEIFDDQFSVERPDGSNFTLKIRSTKLEDSAMYFCASKLALYNEQFFGPGTRLTVL.

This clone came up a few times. CDR3 DNA: TGCGCCAGCAGCCAAGAAGCGATATTGATGACTGAAGCTTTCTTT. Its translation: CASSQEAILMTEAFF. V and J are TRBV4-3 and TRBJ1-1; D uncertain. The germline CDR1 and CDR2 sequences are LGHNA and YSLEER. V lost 0 bases and J 5 bases, leaving 13 bases between the germline ends. The CDR3 runs 15 residues.

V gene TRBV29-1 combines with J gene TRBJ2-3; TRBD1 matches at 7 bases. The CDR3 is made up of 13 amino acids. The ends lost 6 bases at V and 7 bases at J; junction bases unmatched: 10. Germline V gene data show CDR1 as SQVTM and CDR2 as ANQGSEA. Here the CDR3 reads CSVGQFGSYTQYF. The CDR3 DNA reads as TGCAGCGTGGGACAGTTCGGCTCGTATACGCAGTATTTT.